The 19 T cell receptor beta chains listed next were all sequenced from one sample in a study of early T cells in non-severe SARS-CoV-2 infection. TCRdb re-called the 5' RACE reads with MiXCR, one entry per CDR3 protein. The data show roughly 51,000 distinct CDR3 sequences, around a tenth seen once. The source material was whole blood. These receptors all stem from an adult who was a healthcare worker with PCR-confirmed SARS-CoV-2 infection or an uninfected control (not recorded which).

This clonotype has more than one count but fewer than ten. This rearrangement joins TRBV11-2 to TRBJ2-1, with 8 bases that match TRBD1. With 5 bases clipped from V and 1 base from J, the junction kept 4 bases outside the gene matches. Per germline, CDR1 SGHAT and CDR2 FQNNGV. The CDR3 runs 15 residues. CDR3 in amino acids: CASSQTGVSYNEQFF. In nucleotides, the CDR3 is TGTGCCAGCAGCCAGACAGGGGTTTCCTACAATGAGCAGTTCTTC.

This chain connects TRBV29-1 to TRBJ2-5, with TRBD1 identical over 7 bases. The J segment lost 5 bases and the V segment lost 3 bases, leaving 3 bases of the junction unmatched. The CDR3 contains 12 residues. Germline lookup yields CDR1 SQVTM and CDR2 ANQGSEA. The chain's CDR3 is CSVETGRETQYF. DNA for the CDR3: TGCAGCGTTGAGACAGGGCGGGAGACCCAGTACTTC.

There are many counts of this clonotype. The chain recombines TRBV28 with TRBJ1-5, with 7 bases lining up with TRBD1. With 6 bases clipped from V and 1 base from J, the junction kept 6 bases outside the gene matches. The germline V gene has CDR1 MDHEN and CDR2 SYDVKM. This CDR3 has 15 amino acids. Written as DNA, the CDR3 is TGTGCCAGCAGCCGACAGGGAGCAAGCAATCAGCCCCAGCATTTT. Protein product: CASSRQGASNQPQHF.

The chain couples TRBV29-1 to TRBJ2-3; possibly TRBD2 for D (5 bases). This CDR3 is built from 11 residues. Germline assignment: CDR1 SQVTM and CDR2 ANQGSEA. The V gene lost 6 bases and the J gene lost 5 bases, with 9 bases spanning the gap. The CDR3 loop is CSVRAGDTQYF. CDR3 DNA sequence: TGCAGCGTAAGGGCGGGAGATACGCAGTATTTT.

Many counts were recorded for this clonotype. The J gene is TRBJ2-7, the V gene TRBV3-1; the match to TRBD1 covers 11 bases. CDR1 is LGHDT and CDR2 is YNNKEL in the germline V gene (reference sequence). The CDR3 spans 13 residues. Trimming removed 1 base from V and 12 bases from J; junction bases left unmatched: 5. This CDR3 reads CASSQGTGGHGYF. As DNA, the CDR3 is TGTGCCAGCAGCCAAGGGACAGGGGGCCATGGGTACTTC.

The V call is TRBV6-1, the J call TRBJ2-1; the D gene is possibly TRBD2 (5 bases). Trimming took off 1 base at V and 6 bases at J, with 7 bases between the two ends. This CDR3 spans 13 amino acids. Germline lookup yields CDR1 MNHNS and CDR2 SASEGT. CDR3 DNA: TGTGCCAGCAGTGAAGGTGGAGGCAATGAGCAGTTCTTC. Protein sequence: CASSEGGGNEQFF.

This clonotype was recorded at least ten times. V and J are TRBV5-6 and TRBJ1-1; 8 nucleotides match TRBD1. Germline V gene data show CDR1 as SGHDT and CDR2 as YYEEEE. V lost 0 bases, J lost 4 bases, and 5 bases stayed unmatched. The CDR3 is 15 amino acids. CDR3 in DNA: TGTGCCAGCAGCTTGGGCAGGGGGCTTAGCACTGAAGCTTTCTTT. Translated: CASSLGRGLSTEAFF.

In this sample, this clonotype turned up many times. Germline and junction disagree at one end, which may indicate a read error. The chain joins TRBV11-2 to TRBJ2-1; 12 bases are shared with TRBD2. CDR1 and CDR2 (germline): SGHAT, FQNNGV. The CDR3 contains 15 residues. CDR3 DNA: TGTGCCAGCAGCTTAGATCGTGGACTAGCGGGGCCCTCTTCCTTC. Its translation: CASSLDRGLAGPSSF.

This chain uses TRBV18 with TRBJ2-4; TRBD1 aligns across 7 bases. With V trimmed by 2 bases and J by 7 bases, 8 bases remained unmatched. CDR1 is KGHSH and CDR2 is LQKENI in the germline V gene. CDR3 length: 15 amino acids. The DNA of the CDR3 is TGTGCCAGCTCACCAAAAGAGGGGGCGAGGAACATTCAGTACTTC. Its translation: CASSPKEGARNIQYF.

The chain carries TRBV29-1 and TRBJ2-1; 11 bases agree with TRBD2. The germline CDR1 and CDR2 sequences are SQVTM and ANQGSEA. This CDR3 contains 13 residues. V shed 8 bases and J 7 bases; nucleotides not matched to a gene: 7. The CDR3 protein is CSLRASGRNEQFF. In DNA form, the CDR3 reads TGCAGCCTAAGGGCTAGCGGGAGGAATGAGCAGTTCTTC.

This clonotype has just a few counts. The J gene is TRBJ1-3, the V gene TRBV12-3 or TRBV12-4; tentative D call: TRBD1 (6 bases). V gave up 0 bases and J gave up 1 base, with 10 bases separating them. This CDR3 spans 16 amino acids. CDR3 protein: CASSLAGAGSGNTIYF. The CDR3 DNA reads TGTGCCAGCAGTTTAGCGGGGGCGGGGTCTGGAAACACCATATATTTT.

The V and J genes are TRBV24-1 and TRBJ2-7; D not resolved. This CDR3 spans 14 amino acids. V was cut by 0 bases and J by 7 bases, with 12 bases left in between. The germline V gene has CDR1 KGHDR and CDR2 SFDVKD. DNA of the CDR3: TGTGCCACCAGTGATTTGGACAACGACGGAGAGCAGTACTTC. Translated: CATSDLDNDGEQYF.

In this sample, this clonotype turned up a few times. The V gene is TRBV20-1, the J gene TRBJ2-6; D uncertain. Germline values: CDR1 DFQATT, CDR2 SNEGSKA (reference sequence). Trimming cost V 3 bases and J 0 bases, with 3 bases left between them. This CDR3 has 13 amino acids. CDR3 in amino acids: CSARYSGANVLTF. For the CDR3, the DNA is TGCAGTGCTAGGTACTCTGGGGCCAACGTCCTGACTTTC.

The sample holds many counts of this clonotype. This chain's CDR3 is CAILGDFNQPQHF. In nucleotides, the CDR3 is TGTGCCATCCTGGGGGACTTCAATCAGCCCCAGCATTTT. The chain recombines TRBV6-1 with TRBJ1-5; possibly TRBD1 for D (5 bases). The germline CDR1 and CDR2 sequences are MNHNS and SASEGT. CDR3 length equals 13 residues. Trimming took 10 bases from V and 3 from J, leaving 13 bases between them.

V gene TRBV11-2 combines with J gene TRBJ2-7; 7 bases align to TRBD2. Trimming took 9 bases from V and 0 from J; bases not matched to a gene: 2. Germline assignment: CDR1 SGHAT and CDR2 FQNNGV. The CDR3 consists of 12 residues. The CDR3 DNA follows: TGTGCCAGTCAGCGGGACTCCTACGAGCAGTACTTC. Its protein product is CASQRDSYEQYF.

V gene TRBV10-3 combines with J gene TRBJ2-5; 7 bases map to TRBD2. The CDR3 covers 12 residues. Germline CDR1 is ENHRY and CDR2 is SYGVKD. Trimming took 11 bases from V and 5 from J; bases not matched to a gene: 8. DNA for the CDR3: TGTGCCGCCGGACTAGAGAGGGAGACCCAGTACTTC. It translates to CAAGLERETQYF.

The CDR3 is CATSTVKGGTGELFF. In DNA, the CDR3 is TGTGCCACCAGCACCGTTAAGGGCGGTACCGGGGAGCTGTTTTTT. This chain uses TRBV15 with TRBJ2-2; unclear D gene. This CDR3 region has 15 residues. Trimming pared 4 bases from V and 5 bases from J, leaving 14 bases between. Germline V lookup: CDR1 LNHNV, CDR2 YYDKDF (reference sequence).

This chain links TRBV7-2 with TRBJ2-7; 7 nucleotides agree with TRBD1. The junction had 11 bases not matched to a gene; V was cut back by 5 bases and J by 4 bases. CDR3 size: 15 residues. Germline V lookup: CDR1 SGHTA, CDR2 FQGNSA. The CDR3 loop is CASSLDGQDGYEQYF. In nucleotides, the CDR3 is TGTGCCAGCAGCCTAGACGGACAGGACGGATACGAGCAGTACTTC.

This clonotype was picked up many times. The rearrangement links TRBV6-5 to TRBJ2-7; 10 bases are shared with TRBD1. This CDR3 has 14 residues. Germline V lookup: CDR1 MNHEY, CDR2 SVGAGI. With 6 bases clipped from V and 3 bases from J, the junction kept 5 bases outside the gene matches. In nucleotides, the CDR3 is TGTGCCAGCAGAGGACAGGGGGGGGACTACGAGCAGTACTTC. As protein: CASRGQGGDYEQYF.